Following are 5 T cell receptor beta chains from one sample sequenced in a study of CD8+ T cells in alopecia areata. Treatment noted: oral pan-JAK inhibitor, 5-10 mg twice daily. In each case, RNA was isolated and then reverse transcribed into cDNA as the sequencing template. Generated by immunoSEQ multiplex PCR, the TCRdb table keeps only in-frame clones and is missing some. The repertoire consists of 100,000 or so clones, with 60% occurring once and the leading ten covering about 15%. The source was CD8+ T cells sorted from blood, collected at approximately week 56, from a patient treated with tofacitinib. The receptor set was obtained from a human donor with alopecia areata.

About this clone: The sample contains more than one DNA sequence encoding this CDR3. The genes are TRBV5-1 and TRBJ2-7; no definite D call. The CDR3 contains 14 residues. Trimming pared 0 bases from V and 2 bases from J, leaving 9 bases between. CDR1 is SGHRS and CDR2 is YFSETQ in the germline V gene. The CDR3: CASSLAGLTYEQYF. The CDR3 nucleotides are TGCGCCAGCAGCTTGGCCGGGCTGACCTACGAGCAGTACTTC.

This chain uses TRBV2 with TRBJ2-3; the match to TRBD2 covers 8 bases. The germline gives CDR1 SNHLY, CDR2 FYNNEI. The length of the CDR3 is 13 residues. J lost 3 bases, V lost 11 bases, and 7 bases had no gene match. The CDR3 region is CAATGGGTDTQYF. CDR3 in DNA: TGTGCCGCAACGGGGGGGGGTACAGATACGCAGTATTTT. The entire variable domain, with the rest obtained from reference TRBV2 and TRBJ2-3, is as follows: EPEVTQTPSHQVTQMGQEVILRCVPISNHLYFYWYRQILGQKVEFLVSFYNNEISEKSEIFDDQFSVERPDGSNFTLKIRSTKLEDSAMYFCAATGGGTDTQYFGPGTRLTVL.

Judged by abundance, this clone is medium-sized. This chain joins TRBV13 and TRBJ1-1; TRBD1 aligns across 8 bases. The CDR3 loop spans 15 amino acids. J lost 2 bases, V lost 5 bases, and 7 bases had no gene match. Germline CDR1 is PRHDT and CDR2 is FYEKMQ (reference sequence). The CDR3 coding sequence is TGTGCCAGCAGCGGGGCGACAGGGGAAAACACTGAAGCTTTCTTT. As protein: CASSGATGENTEAFF. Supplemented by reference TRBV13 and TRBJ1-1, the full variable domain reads AAGVIQSPRHLIKEKRETATLKCYPIPRHDTVYWYQQGPGQDPQFLISFYEKMQSDKGSIPDRFSAQQFSDYHSELNMSSLELGDSALYFCASSGATGENTEAFFGQGTRLTVV.

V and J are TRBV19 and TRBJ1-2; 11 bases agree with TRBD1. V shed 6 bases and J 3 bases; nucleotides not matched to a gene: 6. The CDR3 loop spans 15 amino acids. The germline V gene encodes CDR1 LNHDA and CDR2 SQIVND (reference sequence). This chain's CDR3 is CASSIGQGAHYGYTF. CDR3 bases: TGTGCCAGTAGCATTGGACAGGGGGCTCACTATGGCTACACCTTC. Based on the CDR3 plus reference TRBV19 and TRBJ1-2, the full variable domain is DGGITQSPKYLFRKEGQNVTLSCEQNLNHDAMYWYRQDPGQGLRLIYYSQIVNDFQKGDIAEGYSVSREKKESFPLTVTSAQKNPTAFYLCASSIGQGAHYGYTFGSGTRLTVV.

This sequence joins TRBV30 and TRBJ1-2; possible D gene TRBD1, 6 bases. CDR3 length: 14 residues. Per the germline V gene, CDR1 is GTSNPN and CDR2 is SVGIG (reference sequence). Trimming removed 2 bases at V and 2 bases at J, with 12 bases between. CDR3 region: CAWSMGGANYGYTF. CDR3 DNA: TGTGCCTGGAGTATGGGGGGCGCGAACTATGGCTACACCTTC.